Shown below are 21 T cell receptor beta chains from a single sample sequenced in a study of blood T cell repertoires in COVID-19. TCRdb's table, derived via immunoSEQ multiplex PCR, lists solely in-frame clones and lacks some. The sample has approximately 220,000 clones, 80% seen once. Specimen: PBMCs or T cells enriched from blood (not recorded which). These receptors came from a middle-aged woman with acute COVID-19.

This sequence joins TRBV10-3 and TRBJ1-5; D might be TRBD1 (6 bases). Trimming removed 6 bases at V and 5 bases at J, with 14 bases between. The CDR3 is 14 residues long. Germline CDR1 ENHRY, CDR2 SYGVKD. CDR3 protein: CAIRDTGPDQPQHF. CDR3 bases: TGTGCCATCAGGGACACAGGGCCCGATCAGCCCCAGCATTTT.

The V call is TRBV5-4, the J call TRBJ2-7, with TRBD1 matching over 9 bases. The CDR3 runs to 15 residues. Germline assignment: CDR1 SGHNT and CDR2 YYREEE (reference sequence). After removal of 4 bases from V and 6 bases from J, the junction contained 11 bases not matched to a gene. CDR3 sequence reads: CASSPEGTGTSEQYF. The CDR3 nucleotides are TGTGCCAGCAGCCCAGAGGGGACAGGGACTTCCGAGCAGTACTTC.

Only one count was recorded for this clone. The chain carries TRBV7-2 and TRBJ1-1; a possible D gene is TRBD1 (5 bases). This CDR3 is 15 amino acids long. Germline V gives CDR1 SGHTA, CDR2 FQGNSA. Deletions cut 6 bases from V and 0 bases from J, with 14 bases between. CDR3 sequence reads: CASRRAQELNTEAFF. As DNA, the CDR3 is TGTGCCAGCAGGAGAGCACAGGAACTGAACACTGAAGCTTTCTTT. Based on the CDR3 plus reference TRBV7-2 and TRBJ1-1, the full variable domain is GAGVSQSPSNKVTEKGKDVELRCDPISGHTALYWYRQSLGQGLEFLIYFQGNSAPDKSGLPSDRFSAERTGGSVSTLTIQRTQQEDSAVYLCASRRAQELNTEAFFGQGTRLTVV.

The CDR3 is CASSLWDRAETQYF. As DNA, the CDR3 is TGTGCCAGCAGTTTATGGGACAGGGCTGAGACCCAGTACTTC. V and J are TRBV27 and TRBJ2-5, with 9 bases lining up with TRBD1. Looked up from germline, CDR1 is MNHEY and CDR2 is SMNVEV (reference sequence). The CDR3 runs to 14 residues. Unmatched junction bases numbered 2, after V lost 1 base and J lost 5 bases.

This chain links TRBV7-9 with TRBJ2-7; the match to TRBD2 covers 8 bases. The length of the CDR3 is 18 residues. CDR1 is SEHNR, CDR2 FQNEAQ, per germline (reference sequence). V was clipped by 2 bases and J by 1 base; unmatched bases: 13. CDR3 region: CASSLTLSTGGWSYEQYF. CDR3 coding DNA: TGTGCCAGCAGCTTAACACTATCCACGGGGGGGTGGTCCTACGAGCAGTACTTC.

V gene TRBV28 combines with J gene TRBJ2-1; no definite D call. Germline V gene sequence: CDR1 MDHEN, CDR2 SYDVKM. The CDR3 has 14 residues. V lost 2 bases, J lost 2 bases, and 7 bases lay in between. CDR3 sequence reads: CASSLALTYNEQFF. The CDR3 nucleotides read TGTGCCAGCAGTTTAGCACTTACCTACAATGAGCAGTTCTTC.

V gene TRBV5-5 combines with J gene TRBJ1-3, with a weak D call TRBD1 (6 bases). CDR3 length: 16 residues. CDR1 SGHKS and CDR2 YYEKEE come from the germline V gene (reference sequence). The V end lost 0 bases, the J end lost 4 bases, and 14 bases lay between the germline ends. Written as DNA, the CDR3 is TGTGCCAGCAGCTTGGCCCCGGACAGTAAAGGAAACACCATATATTTT. Translation: CASSLAPDSKGNTIYF.

The V gene is TRBV19, the J gene TRBJ1-5; a possible D gene is TRBD1 (5 bases). The CDR3 spans 16 residues. Germline CDR1 and CDR2: LNHDA and SQIVND (reference sequence). Deletions cut 6 bases from V and 7 bases from J, with 22 bases between. CDR3 nucleotide sequence: TGTGCCAGTAGCAAAAGGCCCACCCAGGGTGGGCAGCCCCAGCATTTT. It encodes CASSKRPTQGGQPQHF.

This sequence joins TRBV7-9 and TRBJ2-1; D is unresolved. The CDR3 loop spans 14 amino acids. The V gene's germline CDR1 is SEHNR and CDR2 FQNEAQ (reference sequence). Trimming took off 5 bases at V and 2 bases at J, with 10 bases between the two ends. The CDR3 bases are TGTGCCAGCAGCCCCGCGCTAGCCTACAATGAGCAGTTCTTC. Translation: CASSPALAYNEQFF. Full variable domain (rest looked up from reference TRBV7-9 and TRBJ2-1): DTGVSQNPRHKITKRGQNVTFRCDPISEHNRLYWYRQTLGQGPEFLTYFQNEAQLEKSRLLSDRFSAERPKGSFSTLEIQRTEQGDSAMYLCASSPALAYNEQFFGPGTRLTVL.

This clone was detected once. Written as DNA, the CDR3 is TGTGCCAGCAGTTTAGGAGCGGGAGGGCCCCATCCAGGGAACTATGGCTACACCTTC. This sequence encodes CASSLGAGGPHPGNYGYTF. V usage is TRBV27 and J usage is TRBJ1-2, with a possible D match to TRBD1 (5 bases). V lost 2 bases, J lost 2 bases, and 24 bases lay in between. From germline, CDR1 is MNHEY and CDR2 SMNVEV (reference sequence). This CDR3 has 19 residues.

The V call is TRBV11-2, the J call TRBJ2-7, with 9 nucleotides matching TRBD2. CDR1 is SGHAT, CDR2 FQNNGV, per germline. The CDR3 covers 16 residues. J gave up 2 bases and V 0 bases, and 5 bases lay outside the gene matches. The CDR3: CASSLEGGRATYEQYF. The CDR3, as DNA: TGTGCCAGCAGCTTAGAGGGCGGGAGGGCCACCTACGAGCAGTACTTC.

This chain uses TRBV7-3 with TRBJ2-1; 8 bases map to TRBD2. The J segment lost 5 bases and the V segment lost 2 bases, leaving 8 bases of the junction unmatched. CDR1 and CDR2 from the germline V gene are SGHTA and FQGTGA. The CDR3 has 16 amino acids. The CDR3 region has the DNA TGTGCCAGCAGCTTACGGAGCGGGAGACCCCACAATGAGCAGTTCTTC. It specifies CASSLRSGRPHNEQFF.

This clone was picked up one time. The chain combines TRBV28 with TRBJ1-2; D not certain. The CDR3 totals 14 residues. V gave up 8 bases and J gave up 5 bases, with 18 bases separating them. Germline lookup yields CDR1 MDHEN and CDR2 SYDVKM. The CDR3 coding sequence is TGTGCCAGCCACTCACCGGGTCAGCTTTATGGCTACACCTTC. Encoded protein: CASHSPGQLYGYTF.

The chain employs TRBV11-2 and TRBJ1-4; 7 bases align to TRBD1. Germline V gene sequence: CDR1 SGHAT, CDR2 FQNNGV. The ends lost 3 bases at V and 6 bases at J; junction bases unmatched: 7. The CDR3 spans 15 residues. The CDR3 loop reads CASSFIPTGDEKLFF. The CDR3 DNA reads TGTGCCAGCAGCTTTATCCCTACAGGGGATGAAAAACTGTTTTTT.

J is TRBJ2-1 and V is TRBV29-1; D remains ambiguous. The ends were cut back, 7 bases at V and 0 bases at J, with 7 bases in the middle. This CDR3 is 12 amino acids long. The germline gives CDR1 SQVTM, CDR2 ANQGSEA. The CDR3 here is CSALLSYNEQFF. Written as DNA, the CDR3 is TGCAGCGCTCTTCTCTCCTACAATGAGCAGTTCTTC.

There are a few counts of this clone. J is TRBJ1-2 and V is TRBV5-4; perhaps TRBD1 as D (5 bases). With 5 bases removed from V and 5 bases from J, the gap between germline ends came to 16 bases. The CDR3 has 14 residues. Looked up from germline, CDR1 is SGHNT and CDR2 is YYREEE (reference sequence). CDR3 sequence reads: CASSQKRGEYGYTF. CDR3 in DNA: TGTGCCAGCAGTCAGAAAAGGGGTGAATATGGCTACACCTTC.

The gene calls are TRBV7-8 and TRBJ1-2, with D perhaps TRBD1 (6 bases). The germline V gene has CDR1 SGHVS and CDR2 FQNEAQ. The V gene lost 0 bases and the J gene lost 8 bases, with 13 bases spanning the gap. This CDR3 spans 14 amino acids. The CDR3 nucleotides read TGTGCCAGCAGCTTAGCGGGGGCCCGACGGGGCTACACCTTC. Protein: CASSLAGARRGYTF.

The chain couples TRBV11-2 to TRBJ2-1, with 13 bases matching TRBD2. The CDR3 has 19 amino acids. Trimming cost V 1 base and J 1 base; bases outside gene matches: 7. CDR1 and CDR2 (germline): SGHAT, FQNNGV. CDR3 sequence: CASSLAGLAGAKSYNEQFF. The CDR3 nucleotides read TGTGCCAGCAGCTTAGCCGGACTAGCGGGGGCCAAGTCCTACAATGAGCAGTTCTTC.

The J gene is TRBJ1-5, the V gene TRBV10-3; possibly TRBD1 for D (6 bases). From germline, CDR1 is ENHRY and CDR2 SYGVKD. The ends were cut back, 8 bases at V and 1 base at J, with 12 bases in the middle. This CDR3 has 14 amino acids. DNA of the CDR3: TGTGCCATCCGGGCCCAGGGGAGCAATCAGCCCCAGCATTTT. It codes for CAIRAQGSNQPQHF.

The sample holds many counts of this clone. The rearrangement links TRBV28 to TRBJ1-5; maybe TRBD1 (5 bases). Germline-derived CDR1 and CDR2 are MDHEN and SYDVKM. Trimming left V 6 bases short and J 7 bases short, with 16 bases between. The CDR3 runs to 14 residues. CDR3 nucleotide sequence: TGTGCCAGCAGAATACCGGGGGGGATGCAGCCCCAGCATTTT. This codes for CASRIPGGMQPQHF.

The V call is TRBV20-1, the J call TRBJ1-3, with D maybe TRBD1 (5 bases). This CDR3 region has 15 residues. Looked up from germline, CDR1 is DFQATT and CDR2 is SNEGSKA (reference sequence). The ends were cut back, 3 bases at V and 0 bases at J, with 12 bases in the middle. CDR3 amino acids: CSASLGAISGNTIYF. The CDR3 DNA reads as TGCAGTGCTAGTCTTGGGGCGATCTCTGGAAACACCATATATTTT.